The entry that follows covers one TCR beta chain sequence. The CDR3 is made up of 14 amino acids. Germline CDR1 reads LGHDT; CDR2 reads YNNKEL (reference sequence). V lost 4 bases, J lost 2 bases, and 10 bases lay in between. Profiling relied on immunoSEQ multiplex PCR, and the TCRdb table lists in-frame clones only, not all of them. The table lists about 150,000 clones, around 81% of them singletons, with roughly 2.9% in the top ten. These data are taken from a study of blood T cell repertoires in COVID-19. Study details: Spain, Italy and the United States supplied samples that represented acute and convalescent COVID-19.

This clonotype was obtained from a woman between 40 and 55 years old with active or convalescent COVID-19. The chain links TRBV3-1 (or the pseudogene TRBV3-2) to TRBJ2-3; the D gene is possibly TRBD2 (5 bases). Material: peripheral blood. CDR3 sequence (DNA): TGTGCCAGCAGCCCCAGGCGGGCCACAGATACGCAGTATTTT. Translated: CASSPRRATDTQYF.